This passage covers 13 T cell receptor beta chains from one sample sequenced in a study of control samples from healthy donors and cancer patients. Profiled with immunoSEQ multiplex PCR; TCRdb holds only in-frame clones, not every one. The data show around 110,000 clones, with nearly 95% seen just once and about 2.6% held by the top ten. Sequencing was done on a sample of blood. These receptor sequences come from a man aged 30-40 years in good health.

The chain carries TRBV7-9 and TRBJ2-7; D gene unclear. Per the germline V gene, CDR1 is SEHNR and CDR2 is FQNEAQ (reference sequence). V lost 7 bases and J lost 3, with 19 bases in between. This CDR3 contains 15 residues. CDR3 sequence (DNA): TGTGCCAGCACCGACTCCGTAAGGCCCCTCTACGAGCAGTACTTC. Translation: CASTDSVRPLYEQYF.

The CDR3 is CASSGDDYEQYF. CDR3 nucleotides: TGTGCCAGCAGTGGGGACGACTACGAGCAGTACTTC. The chain carries TRBV25-1 and TRBJ2-7; possibly TRBD1 or TRBD2 for D (5 bases each). Trimming stripped 4 bases from V and 3 bases from J, with 7 bases between. CDR1 is MGHDK and CDR2 is SYGVNS in the germline V gene. CDR3 size: 12 residues.

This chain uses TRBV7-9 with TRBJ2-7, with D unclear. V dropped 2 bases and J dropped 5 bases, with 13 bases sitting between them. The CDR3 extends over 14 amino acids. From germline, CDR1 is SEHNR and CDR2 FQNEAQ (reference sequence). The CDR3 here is CASSLLIDKDEQYF. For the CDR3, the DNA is TGTGCCAGCAGCTTATTGATCGACAAAGACGAGCAGTACTTC.

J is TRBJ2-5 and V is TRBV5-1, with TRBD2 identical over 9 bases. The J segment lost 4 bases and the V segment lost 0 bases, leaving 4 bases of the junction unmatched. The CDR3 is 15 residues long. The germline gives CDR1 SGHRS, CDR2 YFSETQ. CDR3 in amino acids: CASSLAAGGSETQYF. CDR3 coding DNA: TGCGCCAGCAGCTTGGCCGCGGGGGGGTCAGAGACCCAGTACTTC. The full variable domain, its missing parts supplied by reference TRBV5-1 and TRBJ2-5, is KAGVTQTPRYLIKTRGQQVTLSCSPISGHRSVSWYQQTPGQGLQFLFEYFSETQRNKGNFPGRFSGRQFSNSRSEMNVSTLELGDSALYLCASSLAAGGSETQYFGPGTRLLVL.

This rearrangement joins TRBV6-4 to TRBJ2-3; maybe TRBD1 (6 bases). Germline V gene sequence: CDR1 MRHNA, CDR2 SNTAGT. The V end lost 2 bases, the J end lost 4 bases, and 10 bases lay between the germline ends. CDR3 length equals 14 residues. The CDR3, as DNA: TGTGCCAGCAGTGACGGCCAGGGGTCAGATACGCAGTATTTT. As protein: CASSDGQGSDTQYF.

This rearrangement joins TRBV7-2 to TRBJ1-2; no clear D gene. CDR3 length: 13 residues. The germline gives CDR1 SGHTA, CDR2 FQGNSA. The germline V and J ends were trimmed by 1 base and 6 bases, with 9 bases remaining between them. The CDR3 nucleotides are TGTGCCAGCAGCTTAGGGGCGTCCAATGGCTACACCTTC. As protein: CASSLGASNGYTF.

CDR3 DNA sequence: TGTGCCAGCAGCCCTTTTGGCGGGGGCACAGATACGCAGTATTTT. Translation: CASSPFGGGTDTQYF. V usage is TRBV11-2 and J usage is TRBJ2-3, with D maybe TRBD2 (6 bases). V lost 5 bases and J 1 base, leaving 13 bases between the germline ends. CDR1 is SGHAT, CDR2 FQNNGV, per germline. The CDR3 sequence is 15 residues long.

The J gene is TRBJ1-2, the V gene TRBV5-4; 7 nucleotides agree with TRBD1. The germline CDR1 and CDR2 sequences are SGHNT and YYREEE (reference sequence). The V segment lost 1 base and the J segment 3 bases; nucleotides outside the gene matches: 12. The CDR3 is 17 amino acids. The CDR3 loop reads CASSLRVKGGADYGYTF. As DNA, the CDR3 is TGTGCCAGCAGCTTGAGGGTTAAAGGGGGCGCGGACTATGGCTACACCTTC.

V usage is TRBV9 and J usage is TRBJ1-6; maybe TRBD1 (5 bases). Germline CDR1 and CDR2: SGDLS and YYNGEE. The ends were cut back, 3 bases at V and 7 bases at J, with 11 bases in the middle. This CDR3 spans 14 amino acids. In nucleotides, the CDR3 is TGTGCCAGCAGCGAGGCAGGGATGAATTCACCCCTCCACTTT. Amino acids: CASSEAGMNSPLHF.

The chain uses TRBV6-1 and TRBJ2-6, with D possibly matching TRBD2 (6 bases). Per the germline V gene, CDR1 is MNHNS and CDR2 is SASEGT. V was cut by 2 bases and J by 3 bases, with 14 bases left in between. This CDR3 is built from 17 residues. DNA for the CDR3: TGTGCCAGCAGTGAAATCATGGAGGGTTATGGGGCCAACGTCCTGACTTTC. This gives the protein CASSEIMEGYGANVLTF.

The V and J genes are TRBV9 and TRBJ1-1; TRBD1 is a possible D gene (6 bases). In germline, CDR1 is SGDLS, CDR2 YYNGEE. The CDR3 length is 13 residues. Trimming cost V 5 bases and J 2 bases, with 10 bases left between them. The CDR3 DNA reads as TGTGCCAGCAGGGCCGGGACAAACACTGAAGCTTTCTTT. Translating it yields CASRAGTNTEAFF.

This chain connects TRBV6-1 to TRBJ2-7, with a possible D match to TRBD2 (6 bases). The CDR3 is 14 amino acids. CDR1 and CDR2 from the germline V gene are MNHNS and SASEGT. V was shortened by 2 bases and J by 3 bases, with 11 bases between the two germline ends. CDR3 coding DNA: TGTGCCAGCAGTGAACGGCGGGGAGACTACGAGCAGTACGTC. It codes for CASSERRGDYEQYV.

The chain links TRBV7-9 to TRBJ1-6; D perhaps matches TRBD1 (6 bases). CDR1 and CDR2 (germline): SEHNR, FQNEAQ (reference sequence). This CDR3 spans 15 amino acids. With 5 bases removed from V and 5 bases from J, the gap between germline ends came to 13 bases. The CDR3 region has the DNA TGTGCCAGCAGCACCGGGACACAGAATAATTCACCCCTCCACTTT. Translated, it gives CASSTGTQNNSPLHF.